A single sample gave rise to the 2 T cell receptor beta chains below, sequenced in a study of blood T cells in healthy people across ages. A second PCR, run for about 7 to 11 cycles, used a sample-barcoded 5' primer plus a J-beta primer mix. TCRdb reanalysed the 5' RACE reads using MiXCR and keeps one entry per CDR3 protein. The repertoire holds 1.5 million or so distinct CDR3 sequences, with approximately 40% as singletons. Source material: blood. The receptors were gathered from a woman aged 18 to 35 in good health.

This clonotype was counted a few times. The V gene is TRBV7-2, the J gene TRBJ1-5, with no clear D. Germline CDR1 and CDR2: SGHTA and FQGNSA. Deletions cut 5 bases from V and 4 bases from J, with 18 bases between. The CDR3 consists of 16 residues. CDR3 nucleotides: TGTGCCAGCAGCCGCCCCACTATTGGAGGAAATCAGCCCCAGCATTTT. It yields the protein CASSRPTIGGNQPQHF.

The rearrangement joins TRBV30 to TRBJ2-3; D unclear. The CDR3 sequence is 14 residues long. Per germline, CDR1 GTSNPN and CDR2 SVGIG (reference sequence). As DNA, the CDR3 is TGTGCGTACGGAGTTACTTCTGGGGCAGATACGCAGTATTTT. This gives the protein CAYGVTSGADTQYF.